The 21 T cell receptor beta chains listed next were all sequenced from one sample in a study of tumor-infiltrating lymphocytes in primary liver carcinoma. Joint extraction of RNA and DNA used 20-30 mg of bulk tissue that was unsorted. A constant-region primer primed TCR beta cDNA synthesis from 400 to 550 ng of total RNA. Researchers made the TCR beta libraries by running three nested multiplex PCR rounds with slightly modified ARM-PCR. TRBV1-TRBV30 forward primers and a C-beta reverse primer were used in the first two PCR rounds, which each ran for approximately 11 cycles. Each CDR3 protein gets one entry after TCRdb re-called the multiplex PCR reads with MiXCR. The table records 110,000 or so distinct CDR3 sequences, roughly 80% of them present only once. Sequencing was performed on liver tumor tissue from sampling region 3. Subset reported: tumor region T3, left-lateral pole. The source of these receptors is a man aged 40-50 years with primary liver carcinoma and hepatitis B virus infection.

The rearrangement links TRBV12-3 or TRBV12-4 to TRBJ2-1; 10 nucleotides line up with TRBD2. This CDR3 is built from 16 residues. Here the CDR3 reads CVNSLLGSGRGNEQFF. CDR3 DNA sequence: TGTGTCAACAGCCTTCTAGGGAGCGGGAGGGGAAATGAGCAGTTCTTC.

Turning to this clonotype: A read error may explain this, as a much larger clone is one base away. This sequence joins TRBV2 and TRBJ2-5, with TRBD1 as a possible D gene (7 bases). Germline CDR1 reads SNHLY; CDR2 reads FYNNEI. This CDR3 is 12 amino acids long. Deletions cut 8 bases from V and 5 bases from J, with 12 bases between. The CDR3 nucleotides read TGTGCCAGCGTGACAGGGAGGGAGACCCAGTACTTC. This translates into CASVTGRETQYF.

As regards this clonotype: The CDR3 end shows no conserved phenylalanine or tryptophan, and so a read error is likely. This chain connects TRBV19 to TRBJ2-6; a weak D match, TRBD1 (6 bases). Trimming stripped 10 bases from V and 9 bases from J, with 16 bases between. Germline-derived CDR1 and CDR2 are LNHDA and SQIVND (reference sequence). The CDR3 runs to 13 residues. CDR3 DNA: TGTGCCACAACAGGGTCTGAGGTCAACGTCCTGACTTTG. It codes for CATTGSEVNVLTL.

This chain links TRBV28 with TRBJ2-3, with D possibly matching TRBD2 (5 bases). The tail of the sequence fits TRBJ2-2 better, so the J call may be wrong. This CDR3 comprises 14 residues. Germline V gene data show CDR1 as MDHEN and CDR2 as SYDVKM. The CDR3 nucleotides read TGTGCCATCGGAGCGGAAGGCATTCAGGATACGCTGTTTTTT. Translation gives CAIGAEGIQDTLFF.

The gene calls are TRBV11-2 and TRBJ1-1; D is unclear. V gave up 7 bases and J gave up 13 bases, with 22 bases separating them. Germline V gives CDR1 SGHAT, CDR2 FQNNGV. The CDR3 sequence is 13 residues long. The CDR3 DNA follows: TGTGCCAGCACCCGGTCGGGGAACGCTGCAGTTTTCTTT. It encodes CASTRSGNAAVFF. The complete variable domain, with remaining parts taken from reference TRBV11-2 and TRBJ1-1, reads EAGVAQSPRYKIIEKRQSVAFWCNPISGHATLYWYQQILGQGPKLLIQFQNNGVVDDSQLPKDRFSAERLKGVDSTLKIQPAKLEDSAVYLCASTRSGNAAVFFGQGTRLTVV.

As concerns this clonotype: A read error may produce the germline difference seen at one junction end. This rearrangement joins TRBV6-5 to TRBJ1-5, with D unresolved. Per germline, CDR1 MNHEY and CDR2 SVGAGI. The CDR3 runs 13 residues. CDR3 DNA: TGTGCCAGCGGGGATGGTAGCAATCAGCCCCAGCTTTTT. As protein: CASGDGSNQPQLF.

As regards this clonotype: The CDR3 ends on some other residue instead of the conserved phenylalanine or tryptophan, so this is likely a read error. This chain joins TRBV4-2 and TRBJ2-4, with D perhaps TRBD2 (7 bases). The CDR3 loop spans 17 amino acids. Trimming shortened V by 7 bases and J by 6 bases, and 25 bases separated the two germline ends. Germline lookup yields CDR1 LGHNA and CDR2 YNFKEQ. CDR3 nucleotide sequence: TGTGCCAGCATCCAGGTCGCGGGGGCAGGGATCGGAAACATTCAGTACTTA. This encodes CASIQVAGAGIGNIQYL.

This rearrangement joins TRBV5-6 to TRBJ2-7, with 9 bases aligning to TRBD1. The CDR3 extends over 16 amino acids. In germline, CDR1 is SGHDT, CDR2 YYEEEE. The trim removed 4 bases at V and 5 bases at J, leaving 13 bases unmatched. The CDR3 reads CASSQNQGQGENEQYF. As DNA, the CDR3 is TGTGCCAGCAGCCAAAACCAGGGACAGGGTGAAAACGAGCAGTACTTC. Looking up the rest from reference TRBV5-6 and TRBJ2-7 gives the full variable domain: DAGVTQSPTHLIKTRGQQVTLRCSPKSGHDTVSWYQQALGQGPQFIFQYYEEEERQRGNFPDRFSGHQFPNYSSELNVNALLLGDSALYLCASSQNQGQGENEQYFGPGTRLTVT.

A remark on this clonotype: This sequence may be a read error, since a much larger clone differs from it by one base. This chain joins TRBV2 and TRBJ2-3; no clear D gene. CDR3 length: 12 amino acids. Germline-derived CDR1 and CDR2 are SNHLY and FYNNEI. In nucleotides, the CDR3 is TGTGCCGGCAGTGAACCTCAAGATACGCAGTATTTT. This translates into CAGSEPQDTQYF.

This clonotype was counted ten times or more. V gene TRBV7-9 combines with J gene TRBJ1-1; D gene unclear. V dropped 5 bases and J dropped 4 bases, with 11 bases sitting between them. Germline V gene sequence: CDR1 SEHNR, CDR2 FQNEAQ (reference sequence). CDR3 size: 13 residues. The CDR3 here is CASSPQEGTEAFF. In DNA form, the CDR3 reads TGTGCCAGCAGCCCCCAGGAGGGCACTGAAGCTTTCTTT. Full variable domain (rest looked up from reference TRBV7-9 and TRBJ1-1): DTGVSQNPRHKITKRGQNVTFRCDPISEHNRLYWYRQTLGQGPEFLTYFQNEAQLEKSRLLSDRFSAERPKGSFSTLEIQRTEQGDSAMYLCASSPQEGTEAFFGQGTRLTVV.

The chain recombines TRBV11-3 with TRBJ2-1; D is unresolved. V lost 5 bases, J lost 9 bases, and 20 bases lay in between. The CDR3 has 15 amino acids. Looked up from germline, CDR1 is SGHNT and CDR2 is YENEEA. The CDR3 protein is CASSPPFNVISEQFF. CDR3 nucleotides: TGTGCCAGCAGCCCCCCGTTTAACGTCATTTCTGAGCAGTTCTTC.

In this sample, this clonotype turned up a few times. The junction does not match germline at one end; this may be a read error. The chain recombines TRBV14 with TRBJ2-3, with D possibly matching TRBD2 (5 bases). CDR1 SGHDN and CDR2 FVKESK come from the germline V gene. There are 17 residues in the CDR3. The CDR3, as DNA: TGTGTCAGCAGCCAATCTCTGGACTCTTCCCTTCAAGATACGCAGTATTTT. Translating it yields CVSSQSLDSSLQDTQYF. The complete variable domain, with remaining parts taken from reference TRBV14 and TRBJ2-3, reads EAGVTQFPSHSVIEKGQTVTLRCDPISGHDNLYWYRRVMGKEIKFLLHFVKESKQDESGMPNNRFLAERTGGTYSTLKVQPAELEDSGVYFCVSSQSLDSSLQDTQYFGPGTRLTVL.

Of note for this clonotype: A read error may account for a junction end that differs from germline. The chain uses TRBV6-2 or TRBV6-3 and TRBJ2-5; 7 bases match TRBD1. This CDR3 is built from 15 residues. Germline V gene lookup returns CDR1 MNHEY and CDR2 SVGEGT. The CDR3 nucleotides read TGTGCCGGCAGTCCCGACCGAGGGGGCCAAGAGACCCAGTATTTC. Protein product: CAGSPDRGGQETQYF.

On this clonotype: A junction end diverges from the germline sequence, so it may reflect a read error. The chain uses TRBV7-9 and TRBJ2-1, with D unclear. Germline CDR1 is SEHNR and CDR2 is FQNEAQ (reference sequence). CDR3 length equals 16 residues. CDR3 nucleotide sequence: TGTGCCAGCAGCTTATCTCTAGTGGGGTCCTACATTGAGCAGTTCTTC. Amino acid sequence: CASSLSLVGSYIEQFF.

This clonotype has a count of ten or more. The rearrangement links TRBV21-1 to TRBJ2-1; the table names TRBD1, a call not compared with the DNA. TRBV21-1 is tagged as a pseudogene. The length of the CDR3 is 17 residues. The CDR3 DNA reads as TGTGCAAGCTACAGGGGGGCCGGGACAGGGGTGGTCAATGAGCAGTTCTTC. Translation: CASYRGAGTGVVNEQFF.

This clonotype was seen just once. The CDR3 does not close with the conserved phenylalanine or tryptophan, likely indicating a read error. The CDR3 region is CCVEITGFGEQYL. For the CDR3, the DNA is TGCTGCGTTGAAATTACAGGATTTGGCGAGCAGTACCTC. V gene TRBV29-1 combines with J gene TRBJ2-7, with D possibly matching TRBD1 (5 bases). The CDR3 contains 13 residues. In germline, CDR1 is SQVTM, CDR2 ANQGSEA.

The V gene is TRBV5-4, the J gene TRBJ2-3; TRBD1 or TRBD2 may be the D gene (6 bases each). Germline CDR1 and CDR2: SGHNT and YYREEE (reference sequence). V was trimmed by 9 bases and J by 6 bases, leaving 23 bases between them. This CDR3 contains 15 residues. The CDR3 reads CANRVVGLHGDTQYF. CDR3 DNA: TGTGCCAACAGGGTAGTGGGACTTCACGGTGATACGCAGTATTTT.

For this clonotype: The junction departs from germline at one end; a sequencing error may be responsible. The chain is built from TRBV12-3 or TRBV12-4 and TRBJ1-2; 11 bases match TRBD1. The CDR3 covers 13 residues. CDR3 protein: CAGSSWDRGDYTF. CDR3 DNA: TGTGCCGGCAGTTCCTGGGACAGGGGGGACTATACATTC.

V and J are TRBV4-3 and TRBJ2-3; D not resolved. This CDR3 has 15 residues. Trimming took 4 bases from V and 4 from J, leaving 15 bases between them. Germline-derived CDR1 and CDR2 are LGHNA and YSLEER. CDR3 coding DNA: TGCGCCAGCAGCCCGGAGTGTGGAAGAGCAGATACGCAGTATTTT. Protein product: CASSPECGRADTQYF.

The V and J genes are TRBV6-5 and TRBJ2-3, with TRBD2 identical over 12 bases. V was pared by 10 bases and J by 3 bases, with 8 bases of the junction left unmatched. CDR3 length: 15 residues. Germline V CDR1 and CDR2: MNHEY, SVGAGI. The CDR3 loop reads CANKPGLAGTDTQYF. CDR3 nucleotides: TGTGCCAATAAACCAGGACTAGCGGGAACAGATACGCAGTATTTT.

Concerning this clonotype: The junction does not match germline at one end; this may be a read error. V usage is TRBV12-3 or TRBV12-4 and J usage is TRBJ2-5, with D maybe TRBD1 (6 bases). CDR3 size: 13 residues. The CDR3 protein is CTSSLVEGEIQYF. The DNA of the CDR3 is TGTACCAGCAGTTTAGTTGAGGGGGAGATCCAGTACTTC.